This passage covers 10 T cell receptor beta chains from one sample sequenced in a study of cytomegalovirus exposure and HLA in healthy donors (dated by TCRdb to 2016 to 2017). Library generation was performed with the immunoSEQ multiplex PCR assay. For the multiplex PCR, a mixture combining 60 forward primers for TCR Vbeta segments and 13 reverse primers for TCR Jbeta segments was used. TCRdb mirrors the immuneACCESS table, restricted to in-frame sequences. Some clones are absent from its copies; in checked studies, under half trace to an unresolved V gene, and the reason for the others is unknown. For this sample there are tens of thousands of clones; about 80% appear just once. Around 2.8% of the sample comes from the top ten. Sequencing was done on a sample of PBMCs. The receptors originated from a man between 45 and 60 years old in good health and CMV-seronegative.

The chain is built from TRBV19 and TRBJ2-1, with 9 positions matching TRBD1. The CDR3 is 13 residues long. Trimming at V came to 4 bases and at J to 13 bases, leaving 8 bases not matched to a gene. CDR1 is LNHDA and CDR2 is SQIVND in the germline V gene (reference sequence). The CDR3 region is CASSKDRGPGQFF. CDR3 bases: TGTGCCAGTAGTAAGGACAGGGGCCCCGGCCAGTTCTTC.

The chain is built from TRBV7-3 and TRBJ2-5, with D maybe TRBD2 (5 bases). Trimming removed 5 bases at V and 5 bases at J, with 12 bases between. Germline V gene sequence: CDR1 SGHTA, CDR2 FQGTGA. The CDR3 is made up of 13 amino acids. CDR3 residues: CASSPSSLETQYF. CDR3 sequence (DNA): TGTGCCAGCAGCCCCTCTAGCCTGGAGACCCAGTACTTC.

The chain joins TRBV6-6 to TRBJ2-3, with D tentatively TRBD2 (5 bases). Germline lookup yields CDR1 MNHNY and CDR2 SVGAGI (reference sequence). The CDR3 sequence is 12 residues long. Deletions cut 1 base from V and 6 bases from J, with 5 bases between. CDR3 sequence reads: CASSYLADTQYF. CDR3 bases: TGTGCCAGCAGTTACTTAGCGGATACGCAGTATTTT.

J is TRBJ2-3 and V is TRBV15, with a tentative D call TRBD2 (7 bases). Germline V gene lookup returns CDR1 LNHNV and CDR2 YYDKDF (reference sequence). The CDR3 runs to 13 residues. Trimming took 0 bases from V and 14 from J, leaving 15 bases between them. CDR3 in amino acids: CATSRDHGGQPYF. DNA of the CDR3: TGTGCCACCAGCAGAGATCACGGGGGGCAGCCGTATTTT.

The chain has TRBV5-6 and TRBJ1-4; possible D gene TRBD1, 6 bases. There are 15 residues in the CDR3. V gave up 1 base and J gave up 8 bases, with 15 bases separating them. From germline, CDR1 is SGHDT and CDR2 YYEEEE. CDR3 sequence reads: CASSLWRQAGEKLFF. The CDR3 nucleotides read TGTGCCAGCAGCTTGTGGAGACAGGCAGGAGAAAAACTGTTTTTT.

The CDR3 region has the DNA TGCGCCAGCAGCCTTACTACCGGGACAGGGTGGAATGAGCAGTTCTTC. Protein product: CASSLTTGTGWNEQFF. This chain joins TRBV5-1 and TRBJ2-1, with TRBD1 identical over 9 bases. V was clipped by 4 bases and J by 7 bases; unmatched bases: 12. Germline CDR1 reads SGHRS; CDR2 reads YFSETQ. The CDR3 loop spans 16 amino acids. Drawing the rest from reference TRBV5-1 and TRBJ2-1, the complete variable domain is KAGVTQTPRYLIKTRGQQVTLSCSPISGHRSVSWYQQTPGQGLQFLFEYFSETQRNKGNFPGRFSGRQFSNSRSEMNVSTLELGDSALYLCASSLTTGTGWNEQFFGPGTRLTVL.

This rearrangement joins TRBV4-3 to TRBJ1-2, with TRBD1 matching 7 bases. Per the germline V gene, CDR1 is LGHNA and CDR2 is YSLEER. CDR3 length: 16 amino acids. Losses at the gene ends were 0 bases for V and 5 bases for J; bases not matched to a gene: 9. CDR3 coding DNA: TGCGCCAGCAGCCAAGATATTTCCGGGACAGTGTATGGCTACACCTTC. Translation gives CASSQDISGTVYGYTF.

J is TRBJ2-5 and V is TRBV28, with 8 bases fitting TRBD2. The V gene's germline CDR1 is MDHEN and CDR2 SYDVKM. Trimming took 3 bases from V and 0 from J; bases not matched to a gene: 6. The CDR3 has 16 residues. In nucleotides, the CDR3 is TGTGCCAGCAGTTTCGGAGTAGCGGGGCACCAAGAGACCCAGTACTTC. Translation: CASSFGVAGHQETQYF.

The J gene is TRBJ1-4, the V gene TRBV30, with 8 positions matching TRBD1. This CDR3 spans 18 amino acids. The germline gives CDR1 GTSNPN, CDR2 SVGIG (reference sequence). J was trimmed by 4 bases and V by 6 bases; bases with no gene match: 19. The CDR3 protein is CACTTWTGFPSGNEKLFF. In DNA, the CDR3 is TGTGCCTGCACTACATGGACAGGGTTCCCTTCGGGTAATGAAAAACTGTTTTTT.

By frequency in the sample, this clone is medium-sized. The V and J genes are TRBV6-4 and TRBJ2-2, with TRBD1 as a possible D gene (5 bases). Between the trimmed V and J ends, which lost 2 bases and 5 bases, there was a span of 9 bases. The CDR3 loop spans 14 amino acids. Germline lookup yields CDR1 MRHNA and CDR2 SNTAGT. This CDR3 reads CASSDRGETGELFF. CDR3 DNA: TGTGCCAGCAGTGACAGGGGTGAGACCGGGGAGCTGTTTTTT.